These T cell receptor beta chains were read from a single sample in a study of shared clonotypes between healthy human individuals. The method was immunoSEQ multiplex PCR; TCRdb's version includes in-frame clones alone and lacks a portion of them. The table shows some 740,000 clones, with approximately 92% occurring only once. The specimen sequenced was naive CD8+ T cells sorted from blood. The receptor source for this set is a man aged 25 to 45 in good health. Each CDR3 is given with its conserved first and last residue. The order of the fields is J gene, V gene, clone size, D gene, CDR3 protein, CDR3 DNA. The D gene is left open where the match is weak. The size entry is marked missing in some rows and otherwise reads once, few, many or a size class.

>TRBJ1-2|TRBV2|-|TRBD1
CASSEAPGTGIGMTLTYGYTF
TGTGCCAGCAGTGAAGCGCCCGGGACAGGGATCGGTATGACACTTACTTATGGCTACACCTTC
>TRBJ2-7|TRBV5-4|-|-
CASSQYAGANLNSYEQYF
TGTGCCAGCAGCCAGTATGCGGGTGCCAATTTAAACTCCTACGAGCAGTACTTC
>TRBJ1-3|TRBV30|-|-
CAWIEEYSGNTIYF
TGTGCCTGGATCGAGGAATACTCTGGAAACACCATATATTTT
>TRBJ2-2|TRBV7-2|-|-
CAARVAGELFF
TGTGCCGCCAGGGTGGCCGGGGAGCTGTTTTTT
>TRBJ2-7|TRBV6-1|-|-
CASRGRDSYEQYF
TGTGCCAGCAGGGGTAGAGACTCCTACGAGCAGTACTTC
>TRBJ2-7|TRBV2|-|-
CASSEPVGSYEQYF
TGTGCCAGCAGTGAACCAGTGGGCTCCTACGAGCAGTACTTC
>TRBJ2-1|TRBV7-8|-|-
CASGNWSSYNEQFF
TGTGCCAGCGGCAACTGGAGCTCCTACAATGAGCAGTTCTTC
>TRBJ2-2|TRBV2|-|-
CASSERQMNTGELFF
TGTGCCAGCAGTGAAAGACAGATGAACACCGGGGAGCTGTTTTTT
>TRBJ1-4|TRBV11-2|once|-
CASSSLRDEIEKLFF
TGTGCCAGCAGCTCCCTGCGGGACGAAATAGAAAAACTGTTTTTT
>TRBJ2-7|TRBV27|-|TRBD2
CASSLREYHEQYF
TGTGCCAGCAGTTTGCGGGAGTACCACGAGCAGTACTTC
>TRBJ1-1|TRBV7-9|-|-
CASSFFESTEAFF
TGTGCCAGCAGCTTTTTTGAGTCCACTGAAGCTTTCTTT
>TRBJ2-7|TRBV5-4|-|-
CASSPTGTYEQYF
TGTGCCAGCAGCCCCACAGGGACCTACGAGCAGTACTTC
>TRBJ2-7|TRBV6-6|-|-
CASSYSLDGPYEQYF
TGTGCCAGCAGTTACTCGCTCGACGGCCCCTACGAGCAGTACTTC
>TRBJ2-1|TRBV27|-|-
CASSFASNNEQFF
TGTGCCAGCAGTTTCGCAAGCAACAATGAGCAGTTCTTC